One sample yielded the 28 T cell receptor beta chains listed below, sequenced in a study of CD8 T cells in Susac syndrome. An amount of RNA that ranged from 0.5 to 1 ug was reverse transcribed with random hexamers. In TCRdb, the immunoSEQ multiplex PCR reads were re-called with MiXCR into one record per CDR3 protein. The sample lists 100,000 to 150,000 distinct CDR3 sequences; around 94% were seen once. The sequenced sample consisted of CD8+ T cells from PBMCs. The receptors originated from a human donor with Susac syndrome.

This clonotype was found once. The genes are TRBV29-1 and TRBJ1-1; weak D call: TRBD1 (5 bases). The germline CDR1 and CDR2 sequences are SQVTM and ANQGSEA. The CDR3 has 14 residues. V shed 0 bases and J shed 6 bases, with 14 bases lying between them. Written as DNA, the CDR3 is TGCAGCGTTGAAGATGTTGAGGGGAGCTCTGAAGCTTTCTTT. Translated, it gives CSVEDVEGSSEAFF.

The chain is built from TRBV25-1 and TRBJ2-5; D gene unclear. The CDR3 totals 13 residues. Germline CDR1 is MGHDK and CDR2 is SYGVNS. V lost 10 bases and J 5 bases, leaving 17 bases between the germline ends. The CDR3 protein is CATEPGFSETQYF. The CDR3 DNA sequence: TGTGCCACCGAGCCAGGATTTTCGGAGACCCAGTACTTC.

The genes are TRBV7-6 and TRBJ2-7; D is uncertain. This CDR3 spans 15 amino acids. Germline values: CDR1 SGHVS, CDR2 FNYEAQ. Trimming took 0 bases from V and 5 from J, leaving 14 bases between them. The CDR3: CASSLAPDGRDEQYF. In DNA form, the CDR3 reads TGTGCCAGCAGCTTAGCGCCCGACGGTAGGGACGAGCAGTACTTC.

The chain is built from TRBV25-1 and TRBJ2-1; D is ambiguous. Looked up from germline, CDR1 is MGHDK and CDR2 is SYGVNS. V was trimmed by 0 bases and J by 8 bases, leaving 8 bases between them. The CDR3 runs 13 residues. CDR3 loop: CASSEYRLDEQFF. As DNA, the CDR3 is TGTGCCAGCAGTGAATATAGACTCGATGAGCAGTTCTTC.

V gene TRBV4-1 combines with J gene TRBJ2-1; no reliable D call. CDR1 and CDR2 (germline): MGHRA, YSYEKL. V lost 3 bases and J 5 bases, leaving 2 bases between the germline ends. This CDR3 region has 11 residues. The DNA of the CDR3 is TGCGCCAGCAGCCAGCACAATGAGCAGTTCTTC. Its protein product is CASSQHNEQFF.

The chain combines TRBV20-1 with TRBJ2-7; 7 nucleotides line up with TRBD2. Germline CDR1 reads DFQATT; CDR2 reads SNEGSKA (reference sequence). V lost 5 bases and J lost 4; bases outside the gene matches: 11. The CDR3 is made up of 14 amino acids. CDR3 residues: CSAAVPGGLYEQYF. CDR3 bases: TGCAGTGCTGCGGTTCCGGGAGGACTTTACGAGCAGTACTTC.

The chain couples TRBV9 to TRBJ1-5, with no clear D. The CDR3 contains 12 residues. V was trimmed by 0 bases and J by 5 bases, leaving 3 bases between them. Per the germline V gene, CDR1 is SGDLS and CDR2 is YYNGEE. CDR3 in amino acids: CASSVVHQPQHF. The CDR3 nucleotides read TGTGCCAGCAGCGTAGTTCATCAGCCCCAGCATTTT.

V and J are TRBV28 and TRBJ2-4; 10 positions agree with TRBD1. J lost 1 base, V lost 6 bases, and 6 bases had no gene match. Looked up from germline, CDR1 is MDHEN and CDR2 is SYDVKM. The CDR3 runs to 16 residues. The CDR3 nucleotides are TGTGCCAGCAGACCCCGGACAGGGGGGGCCAAAAACATTCAGTACTTC. It translates to CASRPRTGGAKNIQYF.

The chain combines TRBV11-2 with TRBJ2-3; D is unclear. The CDR3 covers 15 residues. With 2 bases removed from V and 4 bases from J, the gap between germline ends came to 13 bases. Germline CDR1 SGHAT, CDR2 FQNNGV. This CDR3 is CASSLSGDHPDTQYF. The DNA for the CDR3 is TGTGCCAGCAGCTTATCGGGTGACCACCCAGATACGCAGTATTTT.

The chain uses TRBV12-5 and TRBJ2-7; a possible D gene is TRBD1 (5 bases). This CDR3 has 12 residues. Germline lookup yields CDR1 LGHNT and CDR2 FRNRAP. V lost 6 bases and J 10 bases, leaving 16 bases between the germline ends. CDR3 nucleotide sequence: TGTGCTAGTGGCCCCGACAGTCTTGATCAGTACTTC. Protein sequence: CASGPDSLDQYF.

The CDR3 region is CSATTGNTEAFF. The CDR3 DNA sequence: TGCAGTGCTACCACTGGGAACACTGAAGCTTTCTTT. V and J are TRBV20-1 and TRBJ1-1; D gene ambiguous. This CDR3 has 12 amino acids. V lost 4 bases to trimming and J lost 1 base, with 7 bases between them. From germline, CDR1 is DFQATT and CDR2 SNEGSKA (reference sequence).

The chain carries TRBV5-4 and TRBJ2-3, with 14 bases aligning to TRBD2. The CDR3 is 16 amino acids. V was pared by 4 bases and J by 5 bases, with 6 bases of the junction left unmatched. In germline, CDR1 is SGHNT, CDR2 YYREEE (reference sequence). CDR3 amino acids: CASSLGLAGVGDTQYF. Written as DNA, the CDR3 is TGTGCCAGCAGCCTGGGACTAGCGGGAGTGGGAGATACGCAGTATTTT.

The rearrangement uses TRBV27 and TRBJ2-1; TRBD2 aligns across 8 bases. With V trimmed by 7 bases and J by 0 bases, 8 bases remained unmatched. This CDR3 spans 16 amino acids. Germline CDR1 MNHEY, CDR2 SMNVEV (reference sequence). The CDR3 nucleotides are TGTGCCAGCACCCCGATAGCGGGGAGCTCCTACAATGAGCAGTTCTTC. Translating gives CASTPIAGSSYNEQFF.

The genes are TRBV7-8 and TRBJ2-1; D perhaps matches TRBD1 (6 bases). Germline V gene sequence: CDR1 SGHVS, CDR2 FQNEAQ. V lost 2 bases, J lost 4 bases, and 12 bases lay in between. The CDR3 runs to 15 residues. In nucleotides, the CDR3 is TGTGCCAGCAGCTTATTGGTTCAGGGGTACAATGAGCAGTTCTTC. Its translation: CASSLLVQGYNEQFF.

J is TRBJ2-5 and V is TRBV2; TRBD1 agrees at 8 bases. This CDR3 has 16 residues. The junction had 6 bases not matched to a gene; V was cut back by 0 bases and J by 3 bases. The germline V gene encodes CDR1 SNHLY and CDR2 FYNNEI. Here the CDR3 reads CASSEALDRGEETQYF. The CDR3 bases are TGTGCCAGCAGTGAAGCGCTTGACAGGGGAGAAGAGACCCAGTACTTC.

This clonotype showed up just once. The chain carries TRBV19 and TRBJ1-1, with 7 positions matching TRBD1. The CDR3 runs to 13 residues. The germline V gene has CDR1 LNHDA and CDR2 SQIVND (reference sequence). Losses at the gene ends were 6 bases for V and 8 bases for J; bases not matched to a gene: 9. CDR3 nucleotide sequence: TGTGCCAGTAGACCGGACAGGATGGGAGAAGCTTTCTTT. Encoded protein: CASRPDRMGEAFF.

This clonotype was seen only once. This chain links TRBV7-6 with TRBJ2-1, with a possible D match to TRBD2 (6 bases). Trimming shortened V by 5 bases and J by 9 bases, and 11 bases separated the two germline ends. The CDR3 is made up of 12 amino acids. Germline loops: CDR1 SGHVS, CDR2 FNYEAQ. CDR3 sequence reads: CASSPGTREQFF. The CDR3 nucleotides are TGTGCCAGCAGCCCGGGGACTCGTGAGCAGTTCTTC.

The chain carries TRBV6-5 and TRBJ1-1; D gene uncertain. CDR3 size: 16 residues. Germline CDR1 MNHEY, CDR2 SVGAGI. Trimming stripped 0 bases from V and 0 bases from J, with 11 bases between. CDR3: CASSYSAETMNTEAFF. The CDR3 region has the DNA TGTGCCAGCAGTTACTCGGCGGAGACCATGAACACTGAAGCTTTCTTT.

The V gene is TRBV27, the J gene TRBJ2-2; no clear D. V gave up 8 bases and J gave up 0 bases, with 7 bases separating them. Germline values: CDR1 MNHEY, CDR2 SMNVEV (reference sequence). CDR3 size: 13 residues. The CDR3, as DNA: TGTGCCAGCGCCGTAGCGAACACCGGGGAGCTGTTTTTT. It specifies CASAVANTGELFF.

The chain combines TRBV28 with TRBJ2-5; no clear D. The V gene's germline CDR1 is MDHEN and CDR2 SYDVKM. Trimming took 3 bases from V and 0 from J, leaving 14 bases between them. The CDR3 loop spans 16 amino acids. The CDR3 protein is CASSFAAVGYQETQYF. CDR3 nucleotide sequence: TGTGCCAGCAGTTTCGCGGCTGTAGGGTACCAAGAGACCCAGTACTTC. Looking up the rest from reference TRBV28 and TRBJ2-5 gives the full variable domain: DVKVTQSSRYLVKRTGEKVFLECVQDMDHENMFWYRQDPGLGLRLIYFSYDVKMKEKGDIPEGYSVSREKKERFSLILESASTNQTSMYLCASSFAAVGYQETQYFGPGTRLLVL.

CDR3 sequence reads: CASSFEAGGLWTYEQYF. The CDR3 coding sequence is TGTGCCAGCAGCTTTGAGGCAGGGGGGCTTTGGACCTACGAGCAGTACTTC. The J gene is TRBJ2-7, the V gene TRBV5-6; a possible D gene is TRBD1 (7 bases). The germline V and J ends were trimmed by 2 bases and 2 bases, with 20 bases remaining between them. Per germline, CDR1 SGHDT and CDR2 YYEEEE. This CDR3 comprises 17 residues.

The chain couples TRBV7-9 to TRBJ1-2, with 7 bases that match TRBD1. Germline CDR1 and CDR2: SEHNR and FQNEAQ (reference sequence). V lost 4 bases to trimming and J lost 6 bases; unmatched junction nucleotides: 8. This CDR3 spans 14 amino acids. The CDR3 region is CASSSPDREHGYTF. The DNA for the CDR3 is TGTGCCAGCAGCTCGCCAGACAGGGAGCATGGCTACACCTTC.

The chain joins TRBV20-1 to TRBJ2-3, with D unresolved. Trimming pared 7 bases from V and 2 bases from J, leaving 10 bases between. The CDR3 consists of 12 residues. Per the germline V gene, CDR1 is DFQATT and CDR2 is SNEGSKA (reference sequence). The CDR3 loop reads CSGWITTDTQYF. CDR3 bases: TGCAGTGGCTGGATAACCACAGATACGCAGTATTTT.

This chain links TRBV20-1 with TRBJ2-1, with D possibly TRBD2 on 5 matching bases. This CDR3 comprises 12 residues. The V end was cut by 1 base, the J end by 10 bases, with 11 bases between. From germline, CDR1 is DFQATT and CDR2 SNEGSKA (reference sequence). CDR3 nucleotide sequence: TGCAGTGCTAGAGCCTCGGGGAAAGAGCAGTTCTTC. Translating it yields CSARASGKEQFF.

The chain employs TRBV7-9 and TRBJ2-1; TRBD2 agrees at 11 bases. This CDR3 comprises 15 residues. Per the germline V gene, CDR1 is SEHNR and CDR2 is FQNEAQ (reference sequence). J lost 6 bases, V lost 4 bases, and 5 bases had no gene match. For the CDR3, the DNA is TGTGCCAGCAGCTCCACTAGCGGGAGAGGCAATGAGCAGTTCTTC. Its translation is CASSSTSGRGNEQFF.

This clonotype has only one observation. This chain connects TRBV12-3 or TRBV12-4 to TRBJ1-2, with D hard to call. Between the trimmed V and J ends, which lost 3 bases and 8 bases, there was a span of 7 bases. The CDR3 is made up of 11 amino acids. The CDR3 region is CASSFQWGYTF. Written as DNA, the CDR3 is TGTGCCAGCAGTTTCCAGTGGGGCTACACCTTC.

The rearrangement uses TRBV24-1 and TRBJ2-7; a weak D match, TRBD1 (6 bases). Germline V CDR1 and CDR2: KGHDR, SFDVKD. Deletions cut 4 bases from V and 6 bases from J, with 21 bases between. CDR3 length equals 16 residues. CDR3 DNA sequence: TGTGCCACCAGTGAGTGCCCAGGACAGAGACGGCCCGAGCAGTACTTC. This gives the protein CATSECPGQRRPEQYF.

The chain recombines TRBV6-2 or TRBV6-3 with TRBJ1-5; no definite D call. V lost 0 bases and J lost 5, with 11 bases in between. CDR1 is MNHEY, CDR2 SVGEGT, per germline. The CDR3 extends over 15 amino acids. The CDR3 protein is CASSYSLAVYQPQHF. The CDR3, as DNA: TGTGCCAGCAGTTACTCGTTGGCAGTTTATCAGCCCCAGCATTTT.